The 29 T cell receptor beta chains listed next were all sequenced from one sample in a study of Graves' ophthalmopathy and Graves' hyperthyroidism. RNA transcripts were the source from which TCR beta CDR3 regions were amplified. The library came from an HTBI-primed first-round RT-PCR and a second-round multiplex PCR. TCRdb processed the multiplex PCR reads anew with MiXCR; each CDR3 protein has one entry. This sample has 200,000 to 250,000 distinct CDR3 sequences, with around a fifth found just once. Sequencing input: peripheral blood. The receptors here all came from a woman aged 45-59 years with Graves' ophthalmopathy.

In this sample, this clonotype turned up many times. The chain carries TRBV11-2 and TRBJ1-1, with 10 bases identical to TRBD1. Germline loops: CDR1 SGHAT, CDR2 FQNNGV. The CDR3 consists of 15 residues. The V segment lost 4 bases and the J segment 4 bases; nucleotides outside the gene matches: 6. The CDR3 sequence: CASSWDRGGVTEAFF. The CDR3, as DNA: TGTGCCAGCAGCTGGGACAGGGGTGGGGTCACTGAAGCTTTCTTT.

The sample holds many counts of this clonotype. This chain joins TRBV12-3 or TRBV12-4 and TRBJ2-7; 8 nucleotides line up with TRBD1. The CDR3 runs to 13 residues. J lost 6 bases, V lost 5 bases, and 6 bases had no gene match. CDR3 region: CASSRQGTSEQYF. CDR3 nucleotide sequence: TGTGCCAGCAGTCGACAGGGGACCTCCGAGCAGTACTTC.

This clonotype was detected many times. The rearrangement links TRBV7-8 to TRBJ2-7; D remains unclear. The CDR3 totals 11 residues. CDR1 is SGHVS, CDR2 FQNEAQ, per germline. The V end was cut by 0 bases, the J end by 8 bases, with 5 bases between. The CDR3 DNA is TGTGCCAGCAGCTTAGCTACGCAGCAGTACTTC. Translation gives CASSLATQQYF.

The sample holds many counts of this clonotype. The V gene is TRBV10-3, the J gene TRBJ1-2; TRBD1 is a possible D gene (6 bases). Looked up from germline, CDR1 is ENHRY and CDR2 is SYGVKD. The CDR3 spans 16 residues. V was cut by 2 bases and J by 6 bases, with 19 bases left in between. CDR3 sequence: CAISETNIGGDNGYTF. CDR3 nucleotide sequence: TGTGCCATCAGTGAGACTAATATTGGGGGGGACAATGGCTACACCTTC.

This chain links TRBV18 with TRBJ2-7; 7 nucleotides align to TRBD2. This CDR3 has 14 amino acids. The V segment lost 3 bases and the J segment 2 bases; nucleotides outside the gene matches: 4. Germline V gene lookup returns CDR1 KGHSH and CDR2 LQKENI. CDR3 in amino acids: CASSPGGVPYEQYF. The CDR3, as DNA: TGTGCCAGCTCACCTGGGGGGGTCCCCTACGAGCAGTACTTC.

This clonotype has at least ten counts. The chain recombines TRBV6-1 with TRBJ1-5; perhaps TRBD1 as D (6 bases). V shed 2 bases and J shed 5 bases, with 13 bases lying between them. This CDR3 contains 15 residues. Germline V gene lookup returns CDR1 MNHNS and CDR2 SASEGT. The CDR3 loop reads CASSEQAGGDQPQHF. The DNA for the CDR3 is TGTGCCAGCAGTGAACAGGCGGGGGGCGATCAGCCCCAGCATTTT.

J is TRBJ2-1 and V is TRBV5-1; D might be TRBD2 (5 bases). V dropped 0 bases and J dropped 10 bases, with 5 bases sitting between them. Germline V CDR1 and CDR2: SGHRS, YFSETQ. The CDR3 is made up of 11 amino acids. The CDR3 DNA reads as TGCGCCAGCAGCTTGGCGGGAGAGCAGTTCTTC. Its protein product is CASSLAGEQFF.

In this sample, this clonotype turned up many times. The chain has TRBV28 and TRBJ2-7; 9 bases fit TRBD2. The CDR3 has 14 residues. Germline loops: CDR1 MDHEN, CDR2 SYDVKM. V was clipped by 3 bases and J by 3 bases; unmatched bases: 3. CDR3 region: CASSFASGIYEQYF. The CDR3 DNA follows: TGTGCCAGCAGTTTCGCTAGCGGGATCTACGAGCAGTACTTC.

This clonotype was detected many times. This CDR3 is CASSGRGLTKETQYF. The CDR3 DNA reads TGTGCCAGCTCAGGCAGGGGGCTTACGAAAGAGACCCAGTACTTC. The chain employs TRBV6-1 and TRBJ2-5, with TRBD1 matching over 8 bases. V lost 8 bases to trimming and J lost 3 bases; unmatched junction nucleotides: 11. CDR3 size: 15 residues. CDR1 MNHNS and CDR2 SASEGT come from the germline V gene.

Concerning this clonotype itself: The conserved final phenylalanine or tryptophan is absent from the CDR3, which likely points to a read error. This CDR3 is CASSIQGDNQPQHI. In nucleotides, the CDR3 is TGTGCCAGTAGTATACAGGGGGACAATCAGCCCCAGCATATT. The rearrangement links TRBV19 to TRBJ1-5; 7 bases align to TRBD1. The V gene end was trimmed by 2 bases and the J gene end by 3 bases; junction bases not matched to a gene: 1. Germline V lookup: CDR1 LNHDA, CDR2 SQIVND (reference sequence). There are 14 residues in the CDR3.

This clonotype occurred many times. V gene TRBV5-1 combines with J gene TRBJ2-5, with 11 bases that match TRBD1. V shed 4 bases, J shed 5 bases, and the junction held 7 bases outside the gene matches. CDR3 size: 15 residues. Germline V gives CDR1 SGHRS, CDR2 YFSETQ. In DNA form, the CDR3 reads TGCGCCAGCAGCACCGGACAGGGGGCATGGGAGACCCAGTACTTC. This translates into CASSTGQGAWETQYF.

This clonotype has a count of ten or more. The gene calls are TRBV29-1 and TRBJ2-2; D not resolved. Germline-derived CDR1 and CDR2 are SQVTM and ANQGSEA. The CDR3 runs 14 residues. V was clipped by 6 bases and J by 1 base, with 12 bases between them. The CDR3 coding sequence is TGCAGCGTCCTTGCTTCGCTGAACACCGGGGAGCTGTTTTTT. Protein sequence: CSVLASLNTGELFF.

This clonotype occurred a few times. The chain has TRBV4-1 and TRBJ2-7, with D unclear. This CDR3 contains 15 residues. The germline V and J ends were trimmed by 0 bases and 7 bases, with 16 bases remaining between them. Germline values: CDR1 MGHRA, CDR2 YSYEKL. In nucleotides, the CDR3 is TGCGCCAGCAGCCAAGATGACATTACCCTAAGGGAGCAGTACTTC. This encodes CASSQDDITLREQYF.

In this sample, this clonotype turned up many times. This sequence joins TRBV11-2 and TRBJ2-2; 8 bases fit TRBD1. The length of the CDR3 is 16 residues. CDR1 and CDR2 (germline): SGHAT, FQNNGV. With V trimmed by 3 bases and J by 5 bases, 8 bases remained unmatched. CDR3 loop: CASSFQGRGLTGELFF. CDR3 DNA: TGTGCCAGCAGCTTCCAGGGCAGGGGGCTAACCGGGGAGCTGTTTTTT.

J is TRBJ2-5 and V is TRBV7-9; possible D gene TRBD2, 5 bases. The CDR3 runs 12 residues. The ends were cut back, 4 bases at V and 9 bases at J, with 12 bases in the middle. The germline V gene encodes CDR1 SEHNR and CDR2 FQNEAQ (reference sequence). CDR3 nucleotides: TGTGCCAGCAGCTATTCGGAGGCTCCCCAGTACTTC. Protein sequence: CASSYSEAPQYF.

The rearrangement uses TRBV20-1 and TRBJ2-7, with D possibly TRBD2 on 6 matching bases. Trimming cost V 6 bases and J 3 bases, with 15 bases left between them. From germline, CDR1 is DFQATT and CDR2 SNEGSKA (reference sequence). The CDR3 loop spans 13 amino acids. CDR3 coding DNA: TGCAGTGCCAACCGACTAGAAATCTACGAGCAGTACTTC. Its protein is CSANRLEIYEQYF.

In its sample, this clonotype was seen many times. The gene calls are TRBV2 and TRBJ1-5, with no clear D. V was clipped by 3 bases and J by 5 bases, with 8 bases between them. This CDR3 spans 13 amino acids. Germline CDR1 is SNHLY and CDR2 is FYNNEI. The CDR3 loop reads CASSEERDQPQHF. CDR3 DNA: TGTGCCAGCAGTGAGGAGAGGGATCAGCCCCAGCATTTT.

This clonotype was counted at least ten times. The chain recombines TRBV6-2 or TRBV6-3 with TRBJ2-7, with 9 bases lining up with TRBD1. The ends lost 2 bases at V and 7 bases at J; junction bases unmatched: 15. The CDR3 is 17 residues long. The germline V gene has CDR1 MNHEY and CDR2 SVGEGT. The CDR3 loop is CASSYPDRGRFLEEQYF. The CDR3 bases are TGTGCCAGCAGTTACCCGGACAGGGGAAGGTTTCTAGAAGAGCAGTACTTC.

The rearrangement uses TRBV6-2 or TRBV6-3 and TRBJ1-1; D call uncertain. There are 15 residues in the CDR3. Germline CDR1 is MNHEY and CDR2 is SVGEGT. Trimming cost V 4 bases and J 1 base, with 13 bases left between them. CDR3 loop: CASSLGLDGNTEAFF. CDR3 nucleotide sequence: TGTGCCAGCAGTTTGGGGTTGGACGGGAACACTGAAGCTTTCTTT.

This sequence joins TRBV9 and TRBJ2-7; no reliable D call. This CDR3 is built from 14 residues. Trimming stripped 0 bases from V and 4 bases from J, with 11 bases between. Germline-derived CDR1 and CDR2 are SGDLS and YYNGEE. The CDR3 here is CASSVGGDPYEQYF. As DNA, the CDR3 is TGTGCCAGCAGCGTAGGAGGCGATCCATACGAGCAGTACTTC.

V usage is TRBV7-3 and J usage is TRBJ1-1; 8 nucleotides match TRBD1. J lost 4 bases, V lost 2 bases, and 3 bases had no gene match. This CDR3 region has 14 residues. CDR1 is SGHTA, CDR2 FQGTGA, per germline. CDR3 region: CASSLHGQGTEAFF. The CDR3 DNA is TGTGCCAGCAGCTTACATGGACAGGGCACTGAAGCTTTCTTT.

This clonotype was seen many times. J is TRBJ1-1 and V is TRBV27; 7 bases match TRBD1. There are 15 residues in the CDR3. CDR1 is MNHEY and CDR2 is SMNVEV in the germline V gene (reference sequence). The junction had 8 bases not matched to a gene; V was cut back by 5 bases and J by 2 bases. The CDR3 region is CASSPRGQTNTEAFF. The CDR3 DNA follows: TGTGCCAGCAGTCCCAGGGGACAGACTAACACTGAAGCTTTCTTT.

Comment on this clonotype: One end of the junction is discordant with germline, which a read error may explain. V gene TRBV6-1 combines with J gene TRBJ1-2, with a weak D call TRBD1 (5 bases). CDR1 and CDR2 (germline): MNHNS, SASEGT. CDR3 length: 14 residues. The chain's CDR3 is CASSEVGGNYGYSF. The CDR3 bases are TGTGCCAGCAGTGAAGTCGGGGGGAACTATGGCTACAGCTTC.

In its sample, this clonotype was seen a few times. The V and J genes are TRBV6-1 and TRBJ1-3, with D hard to call. The germline V gene has CDR1 MNHNS and CDR2 SASEGT. This CDR3 contains 13 residues. V was trimmed by 5 bases and J by 11 bases, leaving 16 bases between them. In DNA form, the CDR3 reads TGTGCCAGCAGTCCGGTGGGGTTTGGCGCCATATATTTT. Translated: CASSPVGFGAIYF.

The sample holds one count of this clonotype. The chain combines TRBV5-4 with TRBJ1-1; D call uncertain. The CDR3 is made up of 15 amino acids. The germline V gene encodes CDR1 SGHNT and CDR2 YYREEE (reference sequence). Trimming cost V 4 bases and J 1 base, with 14 bases left between them. CDR3 protein: CASSNEVRENTEAFF. The CDR3 nucleotides are TGTGCCAGCAGCAACGAGGTGAGAGAGAACACTGAAGCTTTCTTT.

V and J are TRBV7-9 and TRBJ1-1; perhaps TRBD1 as D (6 bases). In germline, CDR1 is SEHNR, CDR2 FQNEAQ (reference sequence). Trimming stripped 1 base from V and 9 bases from J, with 9 bases between. CDR3 length: 12 residues. CDR3 residues: CASSLGQVKAFF. CDR3 DNA sequence: TGTGCCAGCAGCTTAGGACAGGTAAAAGCTTTCTTT.

The V and J genes are TRBV6-2 or TRBV6-3 and TRBJ1-1, with D possibly matching TRBD1 (5 bases). The germline V gene encodes CDR1 MNHEY and CDR2 SVGEGT. The V gene lost 7 bases and the J gene lost 4 bases, with 22 bases spanning the gap. The CDR3 is made up of 16 amino acids. CDR3 region: CASTPSPGRGSTEAFF. The CDR3 bases are TGTGCCAGCACCCCATCCCCGGGTAGGGGCAGCACTGAAGCTTTCTTT.

J is TRBJ1-5 and V is TRBV3-1; D is ambiguous. This CDR3 comprises 16 residues. The V and J ends lost 0 bases and 4 bases respectively, with 13 bases between them. The germline V gene encodes CDR1 LGHDT and CDR2 YNNKEL (reference sequence). The CDR3 DNA sequence: TGTGCCAGCAGCCAAGAAAGTCCTGACGGTAATCAGCCCCAGCATTTT. This codes for CASSQESPDGNQPQHF.

This clonotype was counted at least ten times. The chain recombines TRBV7-8 with TRBJ1-6; D is undetermined. Germline V gives CDR1 SGHVS, CDR2 FQNEAQ. The CDR3 has 12 amino acids. V was shortened by 3 bases and J by 5 bases, with 2 bases between the two germline ends. CDR3 amino acids: CASSFDNSPLHF. CDR3 DNA sequence: TGTGCCAGCAGCTTCGATAATTCACCCCTCCACTTT.